Included here is one T cell receptor beta chain sequence, with context. The Seattle patients joined while their infection was active and were tracked longitudinally afterward. This specimen belongs to a study of blood T cell repertoires in COVID-19. For the study at large: Both acute and convalescent COVID-19 samples were obtained from the United States, Italy and Spain. The cDNA or gDNA used as material had been derived from T cells, B-cell-depleted T cells, or PBMCs.

Trimming took 5 bases from V and 5 from J, leaving 17 bases between them. The CDR3 length is 14 residues. The germline V gene has CDR1 SGHDT and CDR2 YYEEEE. Sequenced by immunoSEQ multiplex PCR; TCRdb stores in-frame clones only, minus some. This table holds 250,000 or so clones, around 87% found once. The chain is built from TRBV5-6 and TRBJ2-7; unclear D gene. This clonotype originated in a woman in her sixties with COVID-19, enrolled during active disease. The specimen was peripheral blood. The CDR3 sequence: CASSYPNRRHEQYF. In nucleotides, the CDR3 is TGTGCCAGCAGTTACCCGAATAGGCGGCACGAGCAGTACTTC. Supplemented by reference TRBV5-6 and TRBJ2-7, the full variable domain reads DAGVTQSPTHLIKTRGQQVTLRCSPKSGHDTVSWYQQALGQGPQFIFQYYEEEERQRGNFPDRFSGHQFPNYSSELNVNALLLGDSALYLCASSYPNRRHEQYFGPGTRLTVT.